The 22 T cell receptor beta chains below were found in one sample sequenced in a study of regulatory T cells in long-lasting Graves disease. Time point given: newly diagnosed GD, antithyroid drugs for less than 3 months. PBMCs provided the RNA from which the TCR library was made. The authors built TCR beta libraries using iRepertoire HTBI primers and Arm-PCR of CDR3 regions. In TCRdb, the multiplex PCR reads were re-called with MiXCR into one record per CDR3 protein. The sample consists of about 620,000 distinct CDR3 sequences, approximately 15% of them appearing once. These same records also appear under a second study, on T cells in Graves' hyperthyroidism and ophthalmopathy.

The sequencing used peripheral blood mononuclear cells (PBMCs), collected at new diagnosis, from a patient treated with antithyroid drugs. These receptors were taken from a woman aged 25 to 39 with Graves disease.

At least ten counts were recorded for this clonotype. CDR3 sequence: CAISGPSSYEQYF. The DNA for the CDR3 is TGTGCCATCTCGGGTCCGAGCTCCTACGAGCAGTACTTC. V gene TRBV10-3 combines with J gene TRBJ2-7; no firm D call. Per the germline V gene, CDR1 is ENHRY and CDR2 is SYGVKD. V gave up 8 bases and J gave up 0 bases, with 11 bases separating them. The CDR3 is 13 amino acids.

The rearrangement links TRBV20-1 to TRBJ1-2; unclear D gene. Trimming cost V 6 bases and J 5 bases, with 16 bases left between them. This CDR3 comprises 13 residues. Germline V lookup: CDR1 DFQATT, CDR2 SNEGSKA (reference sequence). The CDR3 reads CSAIKEYPYGYTF. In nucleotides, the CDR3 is TGCAGTGCCATTAAGGAATATCCATATGGCTACACCTTC.

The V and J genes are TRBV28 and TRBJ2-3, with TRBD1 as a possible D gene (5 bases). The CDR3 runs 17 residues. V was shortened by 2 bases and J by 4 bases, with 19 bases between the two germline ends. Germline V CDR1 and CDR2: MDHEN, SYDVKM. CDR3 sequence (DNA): TGTGCCAGCAGTTTAAGGCTGTTAGGAAGGGGCCCAGATACGCAGTATTTT. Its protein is CASSLRLLGRGPDTQYF. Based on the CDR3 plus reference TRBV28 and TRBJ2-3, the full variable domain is DVKVTQSSRYLVKRTGEKVFLECVQDMDHENMFWYRQDPGLGLRLIYFSYDVKMKEKGDIPEGYSVSREKKERFSLILESASTNQTSMYLCASSLRLLGRGPDTQYFGPGTRLTVL.

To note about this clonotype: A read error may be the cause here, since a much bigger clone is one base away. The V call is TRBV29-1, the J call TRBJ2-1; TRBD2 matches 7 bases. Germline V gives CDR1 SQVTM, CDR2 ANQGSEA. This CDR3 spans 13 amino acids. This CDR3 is CNVRRELYNEQFF. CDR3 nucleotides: TGCAACGTACGGCGGGAGCTCTACAATGAGCAGTTCTTC.

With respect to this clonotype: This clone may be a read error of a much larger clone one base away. DNA for the CDR3: TGTGCCAGCAGCTATGGGTCGAACACTGAAGCTTTCTTT. Translation gives CASSYGSNTEAFF. The V call is TRBV7-9, the J call TRBJ1-1; no clear D gene. V was shortened by 4 bases and J by 1 base, with 7 bases between the two germline ends. The CDR3 extends over 13 amino acids. CDR1 and CDR2 (germline): SEHNR, FQNEAQ (reference sequence). Variable domain in full (rest from reference TRBV7-9 and TRBJ1-1): DTGVSQNPRHKITKRGQNVTFRCDPISEHNRLYWYRQTLGQGPEFLTYFQNEAQLEKSRLLSDRFSAERPKGSFSTLEIQRTEQGDSAMYLCASSYGSNTEAFFGQGTRLTVV.

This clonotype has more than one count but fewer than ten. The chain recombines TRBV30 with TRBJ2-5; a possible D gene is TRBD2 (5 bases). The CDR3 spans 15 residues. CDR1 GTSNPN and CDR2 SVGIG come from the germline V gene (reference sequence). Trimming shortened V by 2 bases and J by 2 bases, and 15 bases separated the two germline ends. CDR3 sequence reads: CAWSKIRGRQETQYF. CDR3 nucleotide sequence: TGTGCCTGGAGTAAAATTCGTGGGAGACAAGAGACCCAGTACTTC.

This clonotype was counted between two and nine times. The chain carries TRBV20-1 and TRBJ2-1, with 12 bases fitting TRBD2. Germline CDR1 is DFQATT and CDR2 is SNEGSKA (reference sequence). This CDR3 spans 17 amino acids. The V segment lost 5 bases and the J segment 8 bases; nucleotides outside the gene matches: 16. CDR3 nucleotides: TGCAGTGCTCCGACTAGCGGGAGATTTCGTACGTTCTATGAGCAGTTCTTC. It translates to CSAPTSGRFRTFYEQFF.

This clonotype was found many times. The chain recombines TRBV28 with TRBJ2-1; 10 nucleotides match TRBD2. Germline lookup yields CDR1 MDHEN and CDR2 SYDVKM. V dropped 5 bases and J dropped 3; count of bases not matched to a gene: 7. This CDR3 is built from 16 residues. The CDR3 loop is CASSPPGTSVYNEQFF. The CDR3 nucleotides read TGTGCCAGCAGTCCCCCCGGGACTAGCGTCTACAATGAGCAGTTCTTC.

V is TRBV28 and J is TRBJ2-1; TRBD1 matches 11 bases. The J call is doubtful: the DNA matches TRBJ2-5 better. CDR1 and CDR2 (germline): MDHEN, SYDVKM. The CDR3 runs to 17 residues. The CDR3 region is CASSFRTGGFFSETQYF. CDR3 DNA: TGTGCCAGCAGTTTCCGGACAGGGGGCTTTTTTTCGGAGACCCAGTACTTC.

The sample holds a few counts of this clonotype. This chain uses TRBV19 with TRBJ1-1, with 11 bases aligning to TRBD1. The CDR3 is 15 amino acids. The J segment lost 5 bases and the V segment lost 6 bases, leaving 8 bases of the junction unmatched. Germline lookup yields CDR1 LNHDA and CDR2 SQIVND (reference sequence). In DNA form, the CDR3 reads TGTGCCAGTAGGAGGACAGGGGGCGGTGGGACTGAAGCTTTCTTT. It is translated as CASRRTGGGGTEAFF.

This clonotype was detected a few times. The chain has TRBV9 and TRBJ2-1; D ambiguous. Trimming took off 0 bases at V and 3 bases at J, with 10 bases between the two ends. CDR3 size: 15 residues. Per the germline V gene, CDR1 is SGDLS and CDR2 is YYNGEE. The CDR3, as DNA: TGTGCCAGCAGCGTAGGCTCGTCAAACTACAATGAGCAGTTCTTC. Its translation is CASSVGSSNYNEQFF.

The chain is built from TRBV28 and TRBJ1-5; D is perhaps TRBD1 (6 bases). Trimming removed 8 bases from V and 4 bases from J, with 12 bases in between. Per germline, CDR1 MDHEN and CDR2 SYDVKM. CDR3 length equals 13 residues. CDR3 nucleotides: TGTGCCAGCCATTCAACAGGGAATCAGCCCCAGCATTTT. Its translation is CASHSTGNQPQHF. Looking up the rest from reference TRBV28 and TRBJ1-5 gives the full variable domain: DVKVTQSSRYLVKRTGEKVFLECVQDMDHENMFWYRQDPGLGLRLIYFSYDVKMKEKGDIPEGYSVSREKKERFSLILESASTNQTSMYLCASHSTGNQPQHFGDGTRLSIL.

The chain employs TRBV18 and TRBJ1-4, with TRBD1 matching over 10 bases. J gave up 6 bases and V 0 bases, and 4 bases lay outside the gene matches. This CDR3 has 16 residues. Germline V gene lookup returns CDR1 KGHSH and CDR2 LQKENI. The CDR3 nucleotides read TGTGCCAGCTCACCACCAACCGGGACAGGGGATGAAAAACTGTTTTTT. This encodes CASSPPTGTGDEKLFF.

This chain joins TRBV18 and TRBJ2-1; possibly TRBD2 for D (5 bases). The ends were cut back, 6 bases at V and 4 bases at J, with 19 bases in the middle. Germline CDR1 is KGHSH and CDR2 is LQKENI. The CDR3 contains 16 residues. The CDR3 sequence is CASSQTRESQYNEQFF. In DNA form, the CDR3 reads TGTGCCAGCTCCCAAACCCGGGAAAGTCAGTACAATGAGCAGTTCTTC.

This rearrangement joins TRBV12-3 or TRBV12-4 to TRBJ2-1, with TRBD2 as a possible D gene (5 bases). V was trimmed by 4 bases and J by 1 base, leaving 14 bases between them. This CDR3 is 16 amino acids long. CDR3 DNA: TGTGCCAGCAGTTCTCTTCTAGCAGGTTCCTACAATGAGCAGTTCTTC. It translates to CASSSLLAGSYNEQFF.

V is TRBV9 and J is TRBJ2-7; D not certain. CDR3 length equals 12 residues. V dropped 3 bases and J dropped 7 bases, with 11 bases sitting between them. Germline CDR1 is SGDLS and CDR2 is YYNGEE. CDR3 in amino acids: CASSATLGEQYF. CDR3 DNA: TGTGCCAGCAGCGCCACCCTGGGGGAGCAGTACTTC.

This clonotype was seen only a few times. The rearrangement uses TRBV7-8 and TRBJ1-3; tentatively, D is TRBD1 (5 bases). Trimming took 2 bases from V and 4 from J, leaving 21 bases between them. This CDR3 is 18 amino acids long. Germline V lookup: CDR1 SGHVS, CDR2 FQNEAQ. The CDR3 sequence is CASSLRLGGLMPGNTIYF. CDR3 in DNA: TGTGCCAGCAGCTTACGTCTCGGGGGGTTGATGCCGGGAAACACCATATATTTT.

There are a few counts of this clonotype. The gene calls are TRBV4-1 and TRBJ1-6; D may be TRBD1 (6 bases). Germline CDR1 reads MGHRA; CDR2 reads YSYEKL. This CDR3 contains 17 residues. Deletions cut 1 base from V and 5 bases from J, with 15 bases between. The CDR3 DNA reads TGCGCCAGCAGCCAAGTGCGACCCAGGGGTAATAATTCACCCCTCCACTTT. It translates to CASSQVRPRGNNSPLHF.

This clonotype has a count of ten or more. The CDR3 coding sequence is TGTGCCAGCAGCTTAGCGCAGGCGGCCGGACAGATTAACAATGAGCAGTTCTTC. Translation gives CASSLAQAAGQINNEQFF. V is TRBV7-9 and J is TRBJ2-1; D perhaps matches TRBD1 (6 bases). The ends were cut back, 0 bases at V and 5 bases at J, with 20 bases in the middle. This CDR3 contains 18 residues. Per germline, CDR1 SEHNR and CDR2 FQNEAQ (reference sequence).

DNA of the CDR3: TGTGCCAGCAGTTACACAGAGATGAACACTGAAGCTTTCTTT. It codes for CASSYTEMNTEAFF. The chain uses TRBV6-2 or TRBV6-3 and TRBJ1-1; D call uncertain. Germline loops: CDR1 MNHEY, CDR2 SVGEGT. This CDR3 is built from 14 residues. Deletions cut 2 bases from V and 0 bases from J, with 7 bases between.

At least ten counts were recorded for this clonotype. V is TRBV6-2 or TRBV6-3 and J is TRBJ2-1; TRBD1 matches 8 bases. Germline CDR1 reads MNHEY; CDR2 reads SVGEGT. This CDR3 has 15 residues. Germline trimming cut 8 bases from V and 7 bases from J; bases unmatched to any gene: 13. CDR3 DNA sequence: TGTGCCAGCCTCATAACCGGACAGGGTAGGAATGAGCAGTTCTTC. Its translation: CASLITGQGRNEQFF.

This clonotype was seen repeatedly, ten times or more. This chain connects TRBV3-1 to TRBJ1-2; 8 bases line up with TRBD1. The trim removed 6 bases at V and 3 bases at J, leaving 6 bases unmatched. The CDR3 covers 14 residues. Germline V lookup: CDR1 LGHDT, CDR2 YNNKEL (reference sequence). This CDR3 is CASRRSGGDYGYTF. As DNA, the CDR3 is TGTGCCAGCAGACGATCAGGGGGCGACTATGGCTACACCTTC.